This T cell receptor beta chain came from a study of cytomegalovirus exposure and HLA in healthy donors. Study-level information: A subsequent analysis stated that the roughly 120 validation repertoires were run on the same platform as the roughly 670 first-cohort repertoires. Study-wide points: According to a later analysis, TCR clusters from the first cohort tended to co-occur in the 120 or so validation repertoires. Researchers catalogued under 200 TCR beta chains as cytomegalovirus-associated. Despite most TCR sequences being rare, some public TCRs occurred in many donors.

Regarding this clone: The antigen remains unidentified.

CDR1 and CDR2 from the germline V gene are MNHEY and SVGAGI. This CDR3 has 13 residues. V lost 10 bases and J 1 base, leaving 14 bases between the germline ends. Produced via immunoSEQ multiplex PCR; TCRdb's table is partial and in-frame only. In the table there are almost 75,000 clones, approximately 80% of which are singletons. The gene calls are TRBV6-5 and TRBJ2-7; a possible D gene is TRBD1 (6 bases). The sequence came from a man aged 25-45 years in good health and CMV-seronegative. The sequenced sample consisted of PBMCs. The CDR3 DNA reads TGTGCCACCTTCACAGGGAATTCCTACGAGCAGTACTTC. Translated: CATFTGNSYEQYF.